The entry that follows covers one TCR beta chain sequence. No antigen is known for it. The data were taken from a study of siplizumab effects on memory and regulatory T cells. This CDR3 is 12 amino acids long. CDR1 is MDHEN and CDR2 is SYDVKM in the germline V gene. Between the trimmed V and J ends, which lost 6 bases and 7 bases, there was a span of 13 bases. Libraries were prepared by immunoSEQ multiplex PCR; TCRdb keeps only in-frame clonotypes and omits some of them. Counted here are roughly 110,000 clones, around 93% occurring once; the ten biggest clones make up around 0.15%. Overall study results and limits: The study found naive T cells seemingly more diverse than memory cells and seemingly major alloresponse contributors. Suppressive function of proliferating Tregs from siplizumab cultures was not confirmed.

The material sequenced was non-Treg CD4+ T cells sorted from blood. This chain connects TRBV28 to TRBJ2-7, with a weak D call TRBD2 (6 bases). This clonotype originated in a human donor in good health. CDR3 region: CASRGGPGEQYF. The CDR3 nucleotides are TGTGCCAGCAGAGGAGGGCCGGGAGAGCAGTACTTC.